This note documents a single T cell receptor beta chain sequence. The trim removed 0 bases at V and 6 bases at J, leaving 9 bases unmatched. Germline assignment: CDR1 SGHNT and CDR2 YYREEE (reference sequence). This CDR3 spans 16 amino acids. For the second PCR, which ran for about 6 to 11 cycles, a sample-barcoded 5' primer and a J-beta primer mix were used. TCRdb re-called the 5' RACE reads with MiXCR, one entry per CDR3 protein. The data contain 760,000 or so distinct CDR3 sequences, around 25% of them singletons. This sample is part of a study of blood T cells in healthy people across ages. A further study also used this sample, focusing on T cells of mothers and their children. From that study: Thymic selection shapes TCR recombination output similarly in related and unrelated pairs.

The sample comprised blood. The chain is built from TRBV5-4 and TRBJ2-7; 10 bases are shared with TRBD2. The TCR originated in a boy younger than 18 in good health. CDR3 loop: CASSLASGTSDVEQYF. As DNA, the CDR3 is TGTGCCAGCAGCTTGGCATCCGGGACTAGCGATGTCGAGCAGTACTTC.